The sequence of this T cell receptor (beta chain) was determined in a study of spatial heterogeneity in lung cancer. Carried by each TCR cDNA molecule was a unique molecular identifier. One entry per CDR3 protein, called by TCRdb with MiXCR from the 5' RACE reads. The repertoire holds some 100,000 distinct CDR3 sequences, with roughly 12% as singletons. Study-wide results and limits: Blood showed ubiquitous tumor TCRs more often at resection than at routine follow-up.

As to this clonotype: The target antigen is unknown.

Described time point: sample taken at primary tumor resection. Unsorted tumor, nontumor lung tissue or cryopreserved PBMC supplied the whole RNA. Donors were fewer than 90 untreated early-stage non-small cell lung cancer patients. The V gene end was trimmed by 5 bases and the J gene end by 2 bases; junction bases not matched to a gene: 6. This CDR3 has 16 residues. Germline CDR1 SGHVS, CDR2 FQNEAQ. The receptor comes from a male donor with early-stage non-small cell lung cancer. The chain employs TRBV7-8 and TRBJ2-2; the match to TRBD2 covers 9 bases. The material sequenced was PBMCs, taken at surgery. The CDR3 region has the DNA TGTGCCAGCAGCCCACCCCTAGCGGGAAACACCGGGGAGCTGTTTTTT. Translating gives CASSPPLAGNTGELFF.